One sample yielded the 25 T cell receptor beta chains listed below, sequenced in a study of blood T cell repertoires in COVID-19. Sequencing used immunoSEQ multiplex PCR; TCRdb keeps in-frame clones, though not all of them. The data contain some 120,000 clones, about three quarters of them singletons. Source material: peripheral blood. These receptors came from an older woman with acute or convalescent COVID-19.

The rearrangement joins TRBV10-1 to TRBJ2-4; 12 bases align to TRBD2. J gave up 0 bases and V 1 base, and 7 bases lay outside the gene matches. The CDR3 spans 19 residues. From germline, CDR1 is WNHNN and CDR2 SYGVQD (reference sequence). In DNA form, the CDR3 reads TGCGCCAGCAGTGAGTACCCCCCGGGACTAGCGGGAGCCAAAAACATTCAGTACTTC. This sequence encodes CASSEYPPGLAGAKNIQYF.

This chain joins TRBV7-2 and TRBJ1-6; maybe TRBD1 (5 bases). Per the germline V gene, CDR1 is SGHTA and CDR2 is FQGNSA. The CDR3 loop spans 16 amino acids. The V and J ends lost 1 base and 5 bases respectively, with 12 bases between them. This CDR3 reads CASSLGARADNSPLHF. The CDR3 nucleotides are TGTGCCAGCAGCTTAGGGGCCAGGGCGGATAATTCACCCCTCCACTTT. The whole variable domain, filled in from reference TRBV7-2 and TRBJ1-6, reads GAGVSQSPSNKVTEKGKDVELRCDPISGHTALYWYRQSLGQGLEFLIYFQGNSAPDKSGLPSDRFSAERTGGSVSTLTIQRTQQEDSAVYLCASSLGARADNSPLHFGNGTRLTVT.

This clone was counted a single time. The rearrangement joins TRBV28 to TRBJ1-2; D is ambiguous. Germline CDR1 MDHEN, CDR2 SYDVKM. Trimming pared 5 bases from V and 3 bases from J, leaving 13 bases between. CDR3 size: 14 residues. CDR3 nucleotide sequence: TGTGCCAGCAGTCCGGGAGGCGTGGACTATGGCTACACCTTC. Its translation: CASSPGGVDYGYTF.

This clone was observed a single time. The genes are TRBV7-9 and TRBJ1-4; D ambiguous. Germline V gives CDR1 SEHNR, CDR2 FQNEAQ (reference sequence). CDR3 length: 13 residues. V lost 0 bases to trimming and J lost 5 bases, with 4 bases between them. The chain's CDR3 is CASSLAPNEKLFF. The CDR3, as DNA: TGTGCCAGCAGCTTAGCCCCGAATGAAAAACTGTTTTTT.

Comments on this clone: Other nucleotide sequences from this sample produce the same CDR3. The gene calls are TRBV4-1 and TRBJ2-7; 9 nucleotides line up with TRBD1. Germline lookup yields CDR1 MGHRA and CDR2 YSYEKL. V shed 0 bases and J 3 bases; nucleotides not matched to a gene: 3. The CDR3 consists of 15 residues. DNA for the CDR3: TGCGCCAGCAGCCAAGAGGGACAGGGAGGCTACGAGCAGTACTTC. It specifies CASSQEGQGGYEQYF.

Worth noting for this clone: Relative to the germline gene, one junction end is altered; a read error may explain this. In DNA, the CDR3 is TGTGCCAGTAGGATAGCCTACAGGGGCAACTATGGCTACACCTTC. This gives the protein CASRIAYRGNYGYTF. The chain links TRBV19 to TRBJ1-2, with TRBD1 matching over 7 bases. This CDR3 region has 15 residues. CDR1 is LNHDA, CDR2 SQIVND, per germline (reference sequence).

In DNA form, the CDR3 reads TGTGCCAGCAGGGTCCGGGACAGGGATCAGCCCCAGCATTTT. Protein product: CASRVRDRDQPQHF. The V gene is TRBV2, the J gene TRBJ1-5; 9 nucleotides align to TRBD1. Trimming cost V 6 bases and J 5 bases; bases outside gene matches: 5. Germline loops: CDR1 SNHLY, CDR2 FYNNEI. The CDR3 contains 14 residues.

This chain uses TRBV12-3 or TRBV12-4 with TRBJ2-5; D may be TRBD2 (6 bases). The CDR3 covers 13 residues. The ends were cut back, 6 bases at V and 0 bases at J, with 8 bases in the middle. The CDR3 loop is CASSWDYQETQYF. CDR3 DNA: TGTGCCAGCAGCTGGGACTACCAAGAGACCCAGTACTTC.

The V and J genes are TRBV9 and TRBJ1-1; 7 nucleotides match TRBD1. Germline V gives CDR1 SGDLS, CDR2 YYNGEE. CDR3 length equals 16 residues. J gave up 0 bases and V 3 bases, and 8 bases lay outside the gene matches. The CDR3, as DNA: TGTGCCAGCAGCGCCGCCGTGGGACAGATGAACACTGAAGCTTTCTTT. This gives the protein CASSAAVGQMNTEAFF. The complete variable domain, with remaining parts taken from reference TRBV9 and TRBJ1-1, reads DSGVTQTPKHLITATGQRVTLRCSPRSGDLSVYWYQQSLDQGLQFLIQYYNGEERAKGNILERFSAQQFPDLHSELNLSSLELGDSALYFCASSAAVGQMNTEAFFGQGTRLTVV.

The rearrangement joins TRBV10-3 to TRBJ1-1; D gene uncertain. The CDR3 loop spans 13 amino acids. The V end lost 7 bases, the J end lost 1 base, and 10 bases lay between the germline ends. Germline CDR1 ENHRY, CDR2 SYGVKD. The CDR3 sequence is CAIMRAPNTEAFF. The CDR3, as DNA: TGTGCCATCATGAGAGCCCCGAACACTGAAGCTTTCTTT.

Remarks on this clone: Other DNA sequences in this sample translate to the same CDR3. The chain joins TRBV11-3 to TRBJ2-2; D gene uncertain. Germline V CDR1 and CDR2: SGHNT, YENEEA. The V and J ends lost 0 bases and 5 bases respectively, with 4 bases between them. This CDR3 is 13 amino acids long. The DNA for the CDR3 is TGTGCCAGCAGCTTAGACCCAACCGGGGAGCTGTTTTTT. Its protein product is CASSLDPTGELFF.

The chain carries TRBV11-2 and TRBJ2-7; TRBD2 agrees at 8 bases. The germline gives CDR1 SGHAT, CDR2 FQNNGV. CDR3 length: 16 amino acids. Trimming took 1 base from V and 3 from J; bases not matched to a gene: 8. The CDR3 region is CASSLAPQRELYEQYF. The CDR3 coding sequence is TGTGCCAGCAGCTTAGCCCCCCAGCGGGAGCTCTACGAGCAGTACTTC.

The chain couples TRBV12-3 or TRBV12-4 to TRBJ1-5; D uncertain. The length of the CDR3 is 13 residues. The V and J ends lost 3 bases and 7 bases respectively, with 10 bases between them. CDR3 sequence: CASSFRDSQPQHF. CDR3 coding DNA: TGTGCCAGCAGTTTTAGAGATTCCCAGCCCCAGCATTTT.

This chain uses TRBV27 with TRBJ1-2, with D unresolved. The ends were cut back, 6 bases at V and 0 bases at J, with 17 bases in the middle. CDR3 length equals 16 residues. Looked up from germline, CDR1 is MNHEY and CDR2 is SMNVEV (reference sequence). The CDR3 sequence: CASRKLSPGSNYGYTF. The CDR3 DNA reads as TGTGCCAGCAGGAAACTTAGTCCGGGGTCTAACTATGGCTACACCTTC.

The J gene is TRBJ1-6, the V gene TRBV3-1 (or the pseudogene TRBV3-2); the D is unclear. This CDR3 contains 16 residues. Trimming shortened V by 4 bases and J by 7 bases, and 17 bases separated the two germline ends. Germline V gene lookup returns CDR1 LGHDT and CDR2 YNNKEL (reference sequence). The CDR3 DNA reads as TGTGCCAGCAGCCCCGCAGTGGGCCAGCCAAATTCACCCCTCCACTTT. This translates into CASSPAVGQPNSPLHF.

The chain carries TRBV21-1 and TRBJ1-1; the table's D call, TRBD1, was not checked against the DNA. TRBV21-1 is tagged as a pseudogene. The CDR3 length is 18 residues. CDR3 bases: TGTGCCAGCAGCAAGAGACAGGGGACGAGTGATTCCGGCACTGAAGCTTTCTTT. It translates to CASSKRQGTSDSGTEAFF.

CDR3 amino acids: CASSPWMGGGGYTF. The DNA of the CDR3 is TGTGCCAGCAGCCCCTGGATGGGAGGTGGGGGCTACACCTTC. The gene calls are TRBV5-8 and TRBJ1-2; D unresolved. There are 14 residues in the CDR3. CDR1 is SGHTS and CDR2 is YDEGEE in the germline V gene. Deletions cut 4 bases from V and 8 bases from J, with 18 bases between.

The CDR3 loop reads CASSYGTSGGSYEQYF. Written as DNA, the CDR3 is TGTGCCAGCAGTTACGGGACTAGCGGGGGTTCCTACGAGCAGTACTTC. The rearrangement joins TRBV6-5 to TRBJ2-7; 14 bases are a match to TRBD2. The CDR3 has 16 residues. CDR1 is MNHEY and CDR2 is SVGAGI in the germline V gene. V shed 2 bases, J shed 1 base, and the junction held 1 base outside the gene matches.

The gene calls are TRBV6-5 and TRBJ2-7, with 11 bases lining up with TRBD2. V lost 4 bases to trimming and J lost 2 bases; unmatched junction nucleotides: 4. This CDR3 has 15 residues. The V gene's germline CDR1 is MNHEY and CDR2 SVGAGI. CDR3 residues: CASSWTSGRPYEQYF. CDR3 coding DNA: TGTGCCAGCAGTTGGACTAGCGGGCGCCCCTACGAGCAGTACTTC.

This rearrangement joins TRBV2 to TRBJ2-5, with D possibly being TRBD2 (5 bases). The V end was cut by 6 bases, the J end by 7 bases, with 18 bases between. Germline V gives CDR1 SNHLY, CDR2 FYNNEI. The CDR3 has 14 residues. CDR3 loop: CASRPSQVGGTQYF. In DNA, the CDR3 is TGTGCCAGCAGACCTAGCCAGGTCGGCGGGACCCAGTACTTC.

In its sample, this clone was seen once. V gene TRBV6-5 combines with J gene TRBJ2-7; 7 positions agree with TRBD2. Germline CDR1 MNHEY, CDR2 SVGAGI. This CDR3 contains 13 residues. The trim removed 8 bases at V and 0 bases at J, leaving 4 bases unmatched. The CDR3 sequence is CASGREISYEQYF. CDR3 DNA: TGTGCCAGCGGGCGGGAGATCTCCTACGAGCAGTACTTC.

This clone was detected only once. The J gene is TRBJ2-7, the V gene TRBV28, with a possible D match to TRBD1 (5 bases). Trimming cost V 3 bases and J 6 bases, with 9 bases left between them. CDR3 length: 12 amino acids. Germline lookup yields CDR1 MDHEN and CDR2 SYDVKM. The DNA of the CDR3 is TGTGCCAGCAGTTTGGGGCGCGGCGAGCAGTACTTC. Protein sequence: CASSLGRGEQYF.

This clone showed up just once. The chain joins TRBV5-1 to TRBJ2-6; TRBD1 might be the D (5 bases). The V gene's germline CDR1 is SGHRS and CDR2 YFSETQ. V lost 0 bases and J 0 bases, leaving 7 bases between the germline ends. There are 16 residues in the CDR3. The CDR3 DNA reads as TGCGCCAGCAGCTTGGTAGACAGCTCTGGGGCCAACGTCCTGACTTTC. Protein sequence: CASSLVDSSGANVLTF.

As regards this clone: The identical CDR3 is also encoded by other nucleotide sequences in the sample. The chain links TRBV3-1 (or the pseudogene TRBV3-2) to TRBJ1-1, with 10 positions matching TRBD1. Trimming removed 4 bases from V and 5 bases from J; junction bases left unmatched: 4. Germline loops: CDR1 LGHDT, CDR2 YNNKEL (reference sequence). CDR3 length: 14 amino acids. The DNA of the CDR3 is TGTGCCAGCAGCCTTGGACAGGGGGGGACTGAAGCTTTCTTT. It yields the protein CASSLGQGGTEAFF.

The gene calls are TRBV2 and TRBJ1-2; the D is unclear. V was cut by 7 bases and J by 4 bases, with 13 bases left in between. The CDR3 sequence is 13 residues long. Germline values: CDR1 SNHLY, CDR2 FYNNEI. The CDR3 loop is CASKAQALYGYTF. The DNA for the CDR3 is TGTGCCAGCAAGGCGCAGGCGCTCTATGGCTACACCTTC.